The rows below give T cell receptor beta chains drawn from one sample of a study of blood T cell repertoires in COVID-19. This table comes from immunoSEQ multiplex PCR, and its TCRdb copy is limited to in-frame clones, with some not included. The table shows about 33,000 clones, with 85% to 95% occurring only once. The sequencing sample was made of peripheral blood. These receptors came from a human donor in a cohort sampled during active COVID-19. CDR3s include the opening cysteine and the closing phenylalanine or tryptophan. A D gene is named only where the DNA matches it firmly. Part of the rows lack a size; the others show once, few, many or a class for expanded clones.

D gene,clone size,J gene,V gene,CDR3 protein,CDR3 DNA
-,-,TRBJ1-2,TRBV28,CASHPGSANYGYTF,TGTGCCAGCCATCCAGGGTCAGCCAACTATGGCTACACCTTC
-,-,TRBJ2-7,TRBV19,CASSIASGNYEQYF,TGTGCCAGTAGTATAGCATCCGGGAACTACGAGCAGTACTTC
-,few,TRBJ2-1,TRBV9,CASSVDPSGRASHNEQFF,TGTGCCAGCAGCGTAGACCCCTCTGGCAGGGCGAGTCACAATGAGCAGTTCTTC
-,-,TRBJ1-1,TRBV7-9,CASSNASTGLTEAFF,TGTGCCAGCAGCAACGCAAGCACAGGGTTGACTGAAGCTTTCTTT
-,-,TRBJ1-2,TRBV28,CASSTGSSDGYTF,TGTGCCAGCAGTACAGGGTCCTCGGATGGCTACACCTTC
-,-,TRBJ1-5,TRBV19,CASRRQFVSNQPQHF,TGTGCCAGTAGGCGACAGTTTGTGAGCAATCAGCCCCAGCATTTT
-,-,TRBJ1-1,TRBV21-1,CASSSNRPWALNTEAFF,TGTGCCAGCAGCAGTAACAGGCCGTGGGCCCTCAACACTGAAGCTTTCTTT
-,-,TRBJ2-3,TRBV7-2,CASSPDRGSTDTQYF,TGTGCCAGCAGCCCAGATAGGGGGAGTACAGATACGCAGTATTTT
-,-,TRBJ2-7,TRBV12-3/TRBV12-4,CASRRGGGEQYF,TGTGCCAGCAGACGGGGTGGAGGCGAGCAGTACTTC
-,once,TRBJ2-5,TRBV4-1,CASSQEWRDQETQYF,TGCGCCAGCAGCCAAGAATGGAGGGACCAAGAGACCCAGTACTTC
TRBD2,-,TRBJ2-3,TRBV7-2,CAAGGGRVADTQYF,TGTGCTGCGGGGGGCGGGAGGGTGGCAGATACGCAGTATTTT
-,-,TRBJ2-5,TRBV10-1,CASSVFRGIDQETQYF,TGCGCCAGCAGTGTTTTTCGGGGGATTGATCAAGAGACCCAGTACTTC
-,few,TRBJ1-2,TRBV9,CASSDLRGWYGYTF,TGTGCCAGCAGCGACCTCAGGGGTTGGTATGGCTACACCTTC
TRBD1,-,TRBJ2-7,TRBV20-1,CSASIGQGAGYEQYF,TGCAGTGCTAGTATAGGACAGGGGGCAGGTTACGAGCAGTACTTC
TRBD2,-,TRBJ2-3,TRBV19,CASRSGRGSDTQYF,TGTGCCAGTAGGAGCGGGAGAGGTTCAGATACGCAGTATTTT
TRBD2,-,TRBJ2-3,TRBV6-5,CASSYGTSGSDTQYF,TGTGCCAGCAGTTACGGGACTAGCGGGAGCGATACGCAGTATTTT
TRBD1,-,TRBJ1-1,TRBV19,CASSLLTGLGTEAFF,TGTGCCAGTAGTTTACTGACAGGGCTGGGGACTGAAGCTTTCTTT
TRBD1,few,TRBJ2-2,TRBV19,CASKGQAGELFF,TGTGCCAGTAAAGGACAGGCCGGGGAGCTGTTTTTT
-,-,TRBJ2-1,TRBV25-1,CASSEYSSGSYNEQFF,TGTGCCAGCAGTGAATACAGTAGCGGATCCTACAATGAGCAGTTCTTC
TRBD1,-,TRBJ2-7,TRBV29-1,CSVTGTASYEQYF,TGCAGCGTTACCGGGACAGCCTCCTACGAGCAGTACTTC
-,-,TRBJ2-1,TRBV6-2/TRBV6-3,CASSYLSGSYNEQFF,TGTGCCAGCAGTTACTTGAGCGGCTCCTACAATGAGCAGTTCTTC
-,-,TRBJ2-1,TRBV10-1,CASSESMALEQFF,TGCGCCAGCAGTGAGTCGATGGCCCTCGAGCAGTTCTTC
-,-,TRBJ2-1,TRBV6-6,CASSSPDRRNEQFF,TGTGCCAGCAGTTCCCCCGACAGGCGCAATGAGCAGTTCTTC
TRBD1,few,TRBJ2-7,TRBV15,CATSRARTGASEQYF,TGTGCCACCAGCAGAGCCCGGACAGGGGCCAGCGAGCAGTACTTC
-,-,TRBJ2-7,TRBV11-1,CASSLGSGFSLEQYF,TGTGCCAGCAGCCTCGGGTCAGGGTTCTCCCTCGAGCAGTACTTC
-,-,TRBJ2-7,TRBV13,CASSSMGGASYEQYF,TGTGCCAGCAGCTCTATGGGGGGGGCCTCCTACGAGCAGTACTTC
-,-,TRBJ1-2,TRBV6-5,CASSYAGSVSGYTF,TGTGCCAGCAGTTACGCAGGGTCGGTATCTGGCTACACCTTC
TRBD2,-,TRBJ2-1,TRBV5-4,CASSLGLAGAIYNEQFF,TGTGCCAGCAGCTTGGGACTAGCGGGAGCGATTTACAATGAGCAGTTCTTC
-,once,TRBJ2-5,TRBV7-6,CASRENTVQETQYF,TGTGCCAGCAGGGAGAATACGGTCCAAGAGACCCAGTACTTC
TRBD1,-,TRBJ2-1,TRBV23-1,CASSGTGRSDEQFF,TGCGCCAGCAGCGGGACAGGGAGGTCCGATGAGCAGTTCTTC
TRBD2,-,TRBJ2-1,TRBV28,CASSFGDYSYNEQFF,TGTGCCAGCAGTTTTGGGGACTACTCCTACAATGAGCAGTTCTTC
TRBD2,once,TRBJ2-1,TRBV10-3,CAIIAAALAGGLYGEQFF,TGTGCCATCATTGCCGCCGCGCTAGCGGGAGGCCTATACGGTGAGCAGTTCTTC
-,-,TRBJ1-1,TRBV9,CASSELYTRVSEAFF,TGTGCCAGCAGCGAGCTCTACACCAGGGTATCTGAAGCTTTCTTT
TRBD1,-,TRBJ2-2,TRBV13,CASSLHRGRVDTGELFF,TGTGCCAGCAGCCTCCACAGGGGGCGGGTGGACACCGGGGAGCTGTTTTTT
-,-,TRBJ2-5,TRBV7-9,CASTIFRPPGLILETQYF,TGTGCCAGCACTATATTTCGCCCCCCCGGACTCATCTTGGAGACCCAGTACTTC
TRBD2,-,TRBJ2-1,TRBV30,CARQTSGSYEQFF,TGTGCTCGACAGACTAGCGGGAGCTATGAGCAGTTCTTC
-,-,TRBJ1-5,TRBV30,CAWSGAVAQPQHF,TGTGCCTGGAGTGGAGCCGTCGCTCAGCCCCAGCATTTT
TRBD2,-,TRBJ2-1,TRBV5-6,CASSLASGGYYNEQFF,TGTGCCAGCAGCTTGGCCAGCGGGGGTTATTACAATGAGCAGTTCTTC
TRBD2,-,TRBJ2-1,TRBV24-1,CATSDTTSGNYYNEQFF,TGTGCCACCAGTGACACGACTAGCGGGAATTACTACAATGAGCAGTTCTTC
-,-,TRBJ2-1,TRBV10-3,CAISESGSEQFF,TGTGCCATCAGTGAGTCCGGGAGTGAGCAGTTCTTC
-,-,TRBJ1-2,TRBV29-1,CSVDGQVPYGYTF,TGCAGCGTTGATGGGCAGGTCCCCTATGGCTACACCTTC
-,-,TRBJ1-2,TRBV5-4,CASSLSARNYGYTF,TGTGCCAGCAGCTTGTCCGCGCGAAACTATGGCTACACCTTC